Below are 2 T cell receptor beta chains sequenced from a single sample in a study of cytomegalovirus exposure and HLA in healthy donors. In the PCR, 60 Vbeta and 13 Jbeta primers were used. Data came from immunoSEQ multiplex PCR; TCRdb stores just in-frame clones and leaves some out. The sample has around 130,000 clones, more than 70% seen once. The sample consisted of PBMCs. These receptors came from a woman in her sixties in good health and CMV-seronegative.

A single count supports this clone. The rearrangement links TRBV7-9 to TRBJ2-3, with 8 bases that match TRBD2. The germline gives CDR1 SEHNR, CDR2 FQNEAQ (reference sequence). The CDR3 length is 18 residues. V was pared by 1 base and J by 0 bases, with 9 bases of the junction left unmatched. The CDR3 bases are TGTGCCAGCAGCTTAGGGAGGCTAGCGGGCTCTAGCACAGATACGCAGTATTTT. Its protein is CASSLGRLAGSSTDTQYF.

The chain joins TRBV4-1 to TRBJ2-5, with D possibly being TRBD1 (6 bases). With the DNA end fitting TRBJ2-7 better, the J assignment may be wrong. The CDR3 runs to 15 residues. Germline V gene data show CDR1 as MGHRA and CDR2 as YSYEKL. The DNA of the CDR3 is TGCGCCAGCAGCCAACCACAGGGAGTTGCCTACGAGCAGTACTTC. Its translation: CASSQPQGVAYEQYF.